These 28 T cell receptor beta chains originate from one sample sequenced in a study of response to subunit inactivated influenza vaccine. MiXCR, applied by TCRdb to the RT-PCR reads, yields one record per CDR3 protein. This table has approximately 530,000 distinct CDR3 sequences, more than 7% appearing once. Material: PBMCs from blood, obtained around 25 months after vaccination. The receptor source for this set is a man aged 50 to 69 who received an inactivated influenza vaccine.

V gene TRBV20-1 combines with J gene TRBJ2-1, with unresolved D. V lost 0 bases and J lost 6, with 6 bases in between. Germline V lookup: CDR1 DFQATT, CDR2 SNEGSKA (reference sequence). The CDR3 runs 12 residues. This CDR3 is CSARDLLNEQFF. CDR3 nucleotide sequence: TGCAGTGCTAGAGATCTCCTCAATGAGCAGTTCTTC.

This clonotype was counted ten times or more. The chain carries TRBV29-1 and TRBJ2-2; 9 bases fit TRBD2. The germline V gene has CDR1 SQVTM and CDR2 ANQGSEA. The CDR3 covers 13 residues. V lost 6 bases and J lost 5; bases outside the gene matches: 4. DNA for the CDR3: TGCAGCGTCGTGGGACTAGCAACCGGGGAGCTGTTTTTT. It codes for CSVVGLATGELFF.

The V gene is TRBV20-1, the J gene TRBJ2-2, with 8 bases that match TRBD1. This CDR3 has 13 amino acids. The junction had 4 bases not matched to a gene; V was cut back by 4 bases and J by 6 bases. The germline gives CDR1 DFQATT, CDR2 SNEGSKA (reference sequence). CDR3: CSAMDREPGELFF. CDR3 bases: TGCAGTGCTATGGACAGGGAACCCGGGGAGCTGTTTTTT.

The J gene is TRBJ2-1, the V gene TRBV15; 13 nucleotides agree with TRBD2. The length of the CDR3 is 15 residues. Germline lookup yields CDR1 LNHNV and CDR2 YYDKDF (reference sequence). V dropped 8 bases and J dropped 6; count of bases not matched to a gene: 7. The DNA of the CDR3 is TGTGCCACCGGAAGCGGGACTAGCGGGACCAATGAGCAGTTCTTC. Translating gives CATGSGTSGTNEQFF.

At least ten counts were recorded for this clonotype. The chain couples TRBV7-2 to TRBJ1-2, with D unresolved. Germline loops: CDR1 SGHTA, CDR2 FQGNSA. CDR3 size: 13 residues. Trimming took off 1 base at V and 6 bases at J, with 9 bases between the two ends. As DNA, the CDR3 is TGTGCCAGCAGCTTAGATACGGACCATGGCTACACCTTC. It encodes CASSLDTDHGYTF.

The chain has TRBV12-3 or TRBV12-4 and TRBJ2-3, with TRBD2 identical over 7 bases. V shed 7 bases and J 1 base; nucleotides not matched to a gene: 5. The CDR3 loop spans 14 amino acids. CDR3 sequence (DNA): TGTGCCAGCACCACTAGCGCGGGCACAGATACGCAGTATTTT. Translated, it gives CASTTSAGTDTQYF.

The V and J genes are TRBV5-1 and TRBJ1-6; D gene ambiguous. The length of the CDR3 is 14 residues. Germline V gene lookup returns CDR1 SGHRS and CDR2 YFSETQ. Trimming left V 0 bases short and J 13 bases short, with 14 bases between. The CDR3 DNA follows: TGCGCCAGCAGCTTGGCGCTGGACTCGTTGCCCCTCCACTTT. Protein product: CASSLALDSLPLHF.

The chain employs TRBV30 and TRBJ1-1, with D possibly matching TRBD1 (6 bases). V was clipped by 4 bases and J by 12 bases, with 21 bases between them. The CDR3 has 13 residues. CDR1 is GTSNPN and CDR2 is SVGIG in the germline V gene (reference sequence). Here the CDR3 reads CAWTSGLRGRTFF. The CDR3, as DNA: TGTGCCTGGACCAGTGGATTGCGGGGGCGGACTTTCTTT. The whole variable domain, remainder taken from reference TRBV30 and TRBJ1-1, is SQTIHQWPATLVQPVGSPLSLECTVEGTSNPNLYWYRQAAGRGLQLLFYSVGIGQISSEVPQNLSASRPQDRQFILSSKKLLLSDSGFYLCAWTSGLRGRTFFGQGTRLTVV.

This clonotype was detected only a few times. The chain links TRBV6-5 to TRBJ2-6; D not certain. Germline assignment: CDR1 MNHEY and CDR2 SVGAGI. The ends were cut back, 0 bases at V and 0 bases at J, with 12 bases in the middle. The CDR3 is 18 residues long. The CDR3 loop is CASSYSPGTRSGANVLTF. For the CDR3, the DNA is TGTGCCAGCAGTTACTCCCCAGGAACCCGCTCTGGGGCCAACGTCCTGACTTTC.

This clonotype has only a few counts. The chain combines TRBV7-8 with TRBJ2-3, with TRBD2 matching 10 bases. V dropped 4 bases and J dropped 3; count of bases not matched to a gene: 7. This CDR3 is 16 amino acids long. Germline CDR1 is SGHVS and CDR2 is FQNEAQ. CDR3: CASSSKRGGSTDTQYF. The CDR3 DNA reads TGTGCCAGCAGCTCGAAGCGGGGGGGCTCTACAGATACGCAGTATTTT.

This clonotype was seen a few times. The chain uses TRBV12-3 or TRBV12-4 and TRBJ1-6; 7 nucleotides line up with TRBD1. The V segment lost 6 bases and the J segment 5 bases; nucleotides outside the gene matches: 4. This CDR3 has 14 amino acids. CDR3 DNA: TGTGCCAGCAGCGCCGGGACAGATAATTCACCCCTCCACTTT. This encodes CASSAGTDNSPLHF.

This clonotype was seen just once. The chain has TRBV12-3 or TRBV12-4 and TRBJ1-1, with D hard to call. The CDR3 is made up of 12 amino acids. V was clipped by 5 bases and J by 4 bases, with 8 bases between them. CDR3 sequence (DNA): TGTGCCAGCAGTCTGACTAGCACTGAAGCTTTCTTT. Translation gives CASSLTSTEAFF.

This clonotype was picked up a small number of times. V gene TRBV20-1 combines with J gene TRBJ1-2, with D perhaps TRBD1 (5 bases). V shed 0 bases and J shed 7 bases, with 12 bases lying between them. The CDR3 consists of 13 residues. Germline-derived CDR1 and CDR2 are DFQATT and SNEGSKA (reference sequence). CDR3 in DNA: TGCAGTGCTAGAGATCGGGGGGTGGCTGGCTACACCTTC. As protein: CSARDRGVAGYTF.

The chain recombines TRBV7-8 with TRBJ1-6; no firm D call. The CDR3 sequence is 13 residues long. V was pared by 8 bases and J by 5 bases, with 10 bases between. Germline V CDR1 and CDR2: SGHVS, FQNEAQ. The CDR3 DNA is TGTGCCAGCCGCCGGGGAGATAATTCACCCCTCCACTTT. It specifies CASRRGDNSPLHF.

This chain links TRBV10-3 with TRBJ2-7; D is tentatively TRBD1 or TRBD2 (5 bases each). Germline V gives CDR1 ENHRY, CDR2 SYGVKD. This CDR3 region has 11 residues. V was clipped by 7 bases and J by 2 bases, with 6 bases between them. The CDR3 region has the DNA TGTGCCATCATGGGGGCCTACGAGCAGTACTTC. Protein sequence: CAIMGAYEQYF.

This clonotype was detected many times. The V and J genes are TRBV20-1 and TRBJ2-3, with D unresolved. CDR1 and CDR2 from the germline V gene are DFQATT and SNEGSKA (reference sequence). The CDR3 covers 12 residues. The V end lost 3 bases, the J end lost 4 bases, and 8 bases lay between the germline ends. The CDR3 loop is CSARDDADTQYF. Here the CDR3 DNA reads TGCAGTGCTAGGGACGATGCAGATACGCAGTATTTT.

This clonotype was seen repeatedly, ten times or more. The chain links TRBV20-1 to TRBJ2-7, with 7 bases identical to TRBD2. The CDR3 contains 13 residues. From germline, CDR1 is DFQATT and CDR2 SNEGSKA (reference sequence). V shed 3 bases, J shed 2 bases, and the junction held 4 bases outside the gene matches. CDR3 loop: CSASRDYPYEQYF. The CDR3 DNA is TGCAGTGCTAGCAGGGACTATCCCTACGAGCAGTACTTC.

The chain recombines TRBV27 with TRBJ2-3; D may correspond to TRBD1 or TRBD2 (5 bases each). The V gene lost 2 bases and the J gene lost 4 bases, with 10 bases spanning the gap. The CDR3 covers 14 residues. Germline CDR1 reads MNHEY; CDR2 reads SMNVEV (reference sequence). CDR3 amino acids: CASSLRTGPDTQYF. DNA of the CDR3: TGTGCCAGCAGTTTACGGACGGGGCCAGATACGCAGTATTTT.

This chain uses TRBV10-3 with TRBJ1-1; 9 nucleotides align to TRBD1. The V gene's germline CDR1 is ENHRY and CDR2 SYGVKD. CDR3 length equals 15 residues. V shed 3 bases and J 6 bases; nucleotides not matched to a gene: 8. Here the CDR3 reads CAISDSGQGFAEAFF. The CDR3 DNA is TGTGCCATCAGTGACTCGGGACAGGGTTTCGCTGAAGCTTTCTTT.

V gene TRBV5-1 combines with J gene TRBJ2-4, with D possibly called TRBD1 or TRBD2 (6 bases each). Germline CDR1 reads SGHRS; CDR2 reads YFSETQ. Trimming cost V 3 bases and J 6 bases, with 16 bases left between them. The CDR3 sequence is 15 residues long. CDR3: CASSSSGAGGNIQYF. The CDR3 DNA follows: TGCGCCAGCAGCTCCTCGGGGGCTGGTGGAAACATTCAGTACTTC.

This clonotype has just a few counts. CDR3 bases: TGCAGCGACCGTACCGGGGGCGGGAGCTCCTACAATGAGCAGTTCTTC. This gives the protein CSDRTGGGSSYNEQFF. This chain joins TRBV29-1 and TRBJ2-1; D may be TRBD2 (7 bases). Germline V lookup: CDR1 SQVTM, CDR2 ANQGSEA. Trimming shortened V by 7 bases and J by 0 bases, and 19 bases separated the two germline ends. The CDR3 contains 16 residues.

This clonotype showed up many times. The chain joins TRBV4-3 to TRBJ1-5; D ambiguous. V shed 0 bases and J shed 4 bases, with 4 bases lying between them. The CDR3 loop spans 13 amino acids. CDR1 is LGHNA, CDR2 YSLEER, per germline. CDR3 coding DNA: TGCGCCAGCAGCCAAGAGTTTAATCAGCCCCAGCATTTT. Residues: CASSQEFNQPQHF.

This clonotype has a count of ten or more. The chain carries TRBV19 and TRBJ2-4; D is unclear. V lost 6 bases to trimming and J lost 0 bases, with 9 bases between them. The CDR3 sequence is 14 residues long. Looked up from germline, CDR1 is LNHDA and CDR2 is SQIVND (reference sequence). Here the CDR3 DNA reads TGTGCCAGTAGAGAGGATATAGCCAAAAACATTCAGTACTTC. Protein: CASREDIAKNIQYF.

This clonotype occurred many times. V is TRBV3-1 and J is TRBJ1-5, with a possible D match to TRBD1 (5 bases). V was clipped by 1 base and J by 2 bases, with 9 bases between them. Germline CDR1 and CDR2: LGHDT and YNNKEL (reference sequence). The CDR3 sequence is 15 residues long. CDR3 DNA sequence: TGTGCCAGCAGCCAAGCAGGGAGGGGCAATCAGCCCCAGCATTTT. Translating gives CASSQAGRGNQPQHF.

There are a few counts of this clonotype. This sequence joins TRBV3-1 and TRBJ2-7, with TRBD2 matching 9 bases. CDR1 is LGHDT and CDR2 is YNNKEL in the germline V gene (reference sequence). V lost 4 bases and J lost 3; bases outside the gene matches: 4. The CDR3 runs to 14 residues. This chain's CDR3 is CASSPLAGVYEQYF. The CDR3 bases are TGTGCCAGCAGCCCTTTAGCGGGAGTCTACGAGCAGTACTTC.

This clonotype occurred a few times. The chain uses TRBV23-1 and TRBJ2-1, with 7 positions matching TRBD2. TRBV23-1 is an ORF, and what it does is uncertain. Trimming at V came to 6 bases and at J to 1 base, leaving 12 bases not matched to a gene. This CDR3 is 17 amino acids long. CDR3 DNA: TGCGCCAGCAGGGGGGGGACCGGCATGAAATCCTACAATGAGCAGTTCTTC. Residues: CASRGGTGMKSYNEQFF.

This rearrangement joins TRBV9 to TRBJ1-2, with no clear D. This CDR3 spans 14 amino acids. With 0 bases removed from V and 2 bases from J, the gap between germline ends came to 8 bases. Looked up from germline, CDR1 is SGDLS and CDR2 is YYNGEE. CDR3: CASSVDHRNYGYTF. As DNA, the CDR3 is TGTGCCAGCAGCGTAGATCACAGAAACTATGGCTACACCTTC. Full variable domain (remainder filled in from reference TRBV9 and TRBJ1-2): DSGVTQTPKHLITATGQRVTLRCSPRSGDLSVYWYQQSLDQGLQFLIQYYNGEERAKGNILERFSAQQFPDLHSELNLSSLELGDSALYFCASSVDHRNYGYTFGSGTRLTVV.

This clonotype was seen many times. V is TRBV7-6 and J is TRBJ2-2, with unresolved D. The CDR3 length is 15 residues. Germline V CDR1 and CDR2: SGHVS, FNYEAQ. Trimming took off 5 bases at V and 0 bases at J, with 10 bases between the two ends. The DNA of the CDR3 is TGTGCCAGCAGCCCTAGGGTATCGAACACCGGGGAGCTGTTTTTT. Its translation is CASSPRVSNTGELFF.